Following are 32 T cell receptor beta chains from one sample sequenced in a study of response to subunit inactivated influenza vaccine. One entry per CDR3 protein, called by TCRdb with MiXCR from the RT-PCR reads. Of about 520,000 distinct CDR3 sequences in the sample, approximately 7.8% are singletons; the top ten hold around 12%. This material consisted of PBMCs from blood, taken 23 months after vaccination. The receptors stem from a man between 50 and 75 years old who received an inactivated influenza vaccine.

The sample holds many counts of this clonotype. Sequence at one end of the junction differs from germline and may be a read error. The chain employs TRBV5-4 and TRBJ2-7, with 7 bases identical to TRBD2. The CDR3 spans 13 residues. Germline V gene lookup returns CDR1 SGHNT and CDR2 YYREEE (reference sequence). CDR3 sequence reads: CASSPASTSVFHF. For the CDR3, the DNA is TGTGCCAGCAGCCCTGCTTCCACTAGCGTCTTCCACTTC. Full variable domain (rest looked up from reference TRBV5-4 and TRBJ2-7): ETGVTQSPTHLIKTRGQQVTLRCSSQSGHNTVSWYQQALGQGPQFIFQYYREEENGRGNFPPRFSGLQFPNYSSELNVNALELDDSALYLCASSPASTSVFHFGPGTRLTVT.

The gene calls are TRBV27 and TRBJ2-7; tentatively, D is TRBD1 (6 bases). Germline V lookup: CDR1 MNHEY, CDR2 SMNVEV (reference sequence). The CDR3 has 13 amino acids. V lost 3 bases, J lost 5 bases, and 11 bases lay in between. The CDR3 DNA follows: TGTGCCAGCAGTTTTACAGGGCTCCACGAGCAGTACTTC. As protein: CASSFTGLHEQYF.

This clonotype was counted a few times. The chain carries TRBV7-2 and TRBJ2-7; a possible D gene is TRBD2 (5 bases). CDR1 is SGHTA, CDR2 FQGNSA, per germline. Trimming took off 5 bases at V and 4 bases at J, with 21 bases between the two ends. The CDR3 is made up of 16 amino acids. The CDR3 reads CASSPVSLAEVYEQYF. The CDR3 coding sequence is TGTGCCAGCAGCCCCGTTTCCTTGGCGGAGGTGTACGAGCAGTACTTC. Drawing the rest from reference TRBV7-2 and TRBJ2-7, the complete variable domain is GAGVSQSPSNKVTEKGKDVELRCDPISGHTALYWYRQSLGQGLEFLIYFQGNSAPDKSGLPSDRFSAERTGGSVSTLTIQRTQQEDSAVYLCASSPVSLAEVYEQYFGPGTRLTVT.

This clonotype was seen a few times. The chain recombines TRBV20-1 with TRBJ2-5; TRBD2 agrees at 10 bases. The CDR3 sequence is 15 residues long. V was clipped by 3 bases and J by 3 bases; unmatched bases: 7. From germline, CDR1 is DFQATT and CDR2 SNEGSKA (reference sequence). The CDR3 sequence is CSARWASGGKETQYF. For the CDR3, the DNA is TGCAGTGCTAGGTGGGCTAGCGGGGGAAAAGAGACCCAGTACTTC.

This clonotype was detected a few times. The chain employs TRBV5-4 and TRBJ2-6, with D possibly matching TRBD1 (5 bases). This CDR3 comprises 15 residues. V lost 5 bases and J lost 1, with 10 bases in between. Germline-derived CDR1 and CDR2 are SGHNT and YYREEE (reference sequence). DNA of the CDR3: TGTGCCAGCAGATTGCAGGGATCTGGGGCCAACGTCCTGACTTTC. Residues: CASRLQGSGANVLTF.

This clonotype was picked up a small number of times. CDR3 in amino acids: CASSLRGTSGTQYF. For the CDR3, the DNA is TGCGCCAGCAGCCTCCGGGGGACTAGCGGGACCCAGTACTTC. The chain has TRBV4-3 and TRBJ2-5; 11 bases align to TRBD2. Trimming at V came to 4 bases and at J to 7 bases, leaving 5 bases not matched to a gene. The length of the CDR3 is 14 residues. Germline V gives CDR1 LGHNA, CDR2 YSLEER.

The chain uses TRBV20-1 and TRBJ1-6; D might be TRBD1 (6 bases). The germline V gene has CDR1 DFQATT and CDR2 SNEGSKA (reference sequence). V lost 6 bases to trimming and J lost 7 bases, with 19 bases between them. The CDR3 length is 15 residues. CDR3 sequence: CSAARLGGLNSPLHF. DNA for the CDR3: TGCAGTGCAGCTAGACTTGGGGGCTTGAATTCACCCCTCCACTTT.

This clonotype was recorded a few times. The chain has TRBV28 and TRBJ1-5; D remains ambiguous. This CDR3 contains 16 residues. Trimming removed 7 bases from V and 2 bases from J, with 18 bases in between. The germline gives CDR1 MDHEN, CDR2 SYDVKM. The CDR3 DNA sequence: TGTGCCAGCACCCCTTGGGCAGGAGACGGCAATCAGCCCCAGCATTTT. The encoded protein is CASTPWAGDGNQPQHF.

The table lists this clonotype with many counts. This chain uses TRBV29-1 with TRBJ2-5; no firm D call. V was trimmed by 4 bases and J by 1 base, leaving 10 bases between them. CDR1 and CDR2 (germline): SQVTM, ANQGSEA. CDR3 length equals 13 residues. CDR3 in DNA: TGCAGCGTTGGAGTGTCACCCCAAGAGACCCAGTACTTC. Encoded protein: CSVGVSPQETQYF.

The chain uses TRBV12-3 or TRBV12-4 and TRBJ1-1; possibly TRBD1 for D (5 bases). Trimming took off 3 bases at V and 1 base at J, with 9 bases between the two ends. This CDR3 has 14 amino acids. CDR3 sequence reads: CASSFLGANTEAFF. CDR3 nucleotide sequence: TGTGCCAGCAGTTTCCTCGGGGCGAACACTGAAGCTTTCTTT.

This sequence joins TRBV6-4 and TRBJ2-1; TRBD1 or TRBD2 may be the D gene (5 bases each). Germline assignment: CDR1 MRHNA and CDR2 SNTAGT. The CDR3 has 14 amino acids. Trimming removed 5 bases from V and 8 bases from J, with 16 bases in between. CDR3 sequence: CASSPKGPSDEQFF. CDR3 coding DNA: TGTGCCAGCAGTCCAAAGGGACCCTCGGATGAGCAGTTCTTC.

The gene calls are TRBV19 and TRBJ1-1; D perhaps matches TRBD1 (6 bases). This CDR3 has 15 residues. V lost 3 bases and J lost 4, with 15 bases in between. From germline, CDR1 is LNHDA and CDR2 SQIVND (reference sequence). In DNA form, the CDR3 reads TGTGCCAGTAGTATCGGGGGCCGGGTCGTCACTGAAGCTTTCTTT. The encoded protein is CASSIGGRVVTEAFF.

The chain uses TRBV6-2 or TRBV6-3 and TRBJ2-1; TRBD1 aligns across 9 bases. This CDR3 is 18 amino acids long. The V segment lost 4 bases and the J segment 2 bases; nucleotides outside the gene matches: 12. CDR1 is MNHEY and CDR2 is SVGEGT in the germline V gene. CDR3 loop: CASSFRGLGQGTYNEQFF. In DNA form, the CDR3 reads TGTGCCAGCAGTTTCCGGGGCCTCGGACAGGGGACCTACAATGAGCAGTTCTTC.

This chain links TRBV28 with TRBJ1-2; D unresolved. Trimming pared 8 bases from V and 0 bases from J, leaving 13 bases between. The CDR3 is made up of 14 amino acids. The germline V gene has CDR1 MDHEN and CDR2 SYDVKM. The CDR3 DNA reads as TGTGCCAGCTCATCGACGGAGGCTAACTATGGCTACACCTTC. It translates to CASSSTEANYGYTF.

As concerns this clonotype: The germline gene is not matched at one end of the junction; a read error may be the cause. This rearrangement joins TRBV12-3 or TRBV12-4 to TRBJ1-3; D is possibly TRBD1 (6 bases). The CDR3 runs 17 residues. The CDR3, as DNA: TGTACCAGCAGTTTAGTCCCCCCCGGGGGGCATGGAAACACCATATATTTT. The encoded protein is CTSSLVPPGGHGNTIYF.

The rearrangement links TRBV7-9 to TRBJ2-1; D tentatively fits TRBD1 or TRBD2 (5 bases each). Deletions cut 11 bases from V and 0 bases from J, with 11 bases between. The CDR3 is 13 residues long. Germline V gene lookup returns CDR1 SEHNR and CDR2 FQNEAQ (reference sequence). This CDR3 is CAPGTSSYNEQFF. The DNA for the CDR3 is TGTGCCCCTGGGACCAGCTCCTACAATGAGCAGTTCTTC.

CDR3 DNA sequence: TGCGCCAGCAGCCAAGCCCCGCCCCCGGTGGGCGAGCAGTACTTC. Amino acids: CASSQAPPPVGEQYF. J is TRBJ2-7 and V is TRBV4-3; D not certain. Trimming removed 1 base at V and 6 bases at J, with 16 bases between. Germline assignment: CDR1 LGHNA and CDR2 YSLEER. CDR3 length: 15 amino acids.

V usage is TRBV5-1 and J usage is TRBJ2-2; no firm D call. V shed 6 bases and J shed 4 bases, with 16 bases lying between them. The CDR3 consists of 15 residues. CDR1 and CDR2 (germline): SGHRS, YFSETQ. This chain's CDR3 is CASTAAAGRTGELFF. Here the CDR3 DNA reads TGCGCCAGCACGGCCGCGGCAGGCCGCACCGGGGAGCTGTTTTTT.

This rearrangement joins TRBV7-2 to TRBJ2-7, with a tentative D call TRBD2 (5 bases). Germline CDR1 reads SGHTA; CDR2 reads FQGNSA. The CDR3 consists of 15 residues. The V end lost 5 bases, the J end lost 7 bases, and 21 bases lay between the germline ends. The CDR3 DNA follows: TGTGCCAGCAGCGTTAGGCAGGCTCTAGCCGGGGAGCAGTACTTC. Amino acid sequence: CASSVRQALAGEQYF.

This clonotype occurred a few times. The chain has TRBV7-2 and TRBJ1-2; tentatively, D is TRBD1 (6 bases). The V and J ends lost 5 bases and 8 bases respectively, with 15 bases between them. CDR3 length equals 13 residues. Germline CDR1 SGHTA, CDR2 FQGNSA. CDR3 loop: CASSATGNGGYTF. The CDR3, as DNA: TGTGCCAGCAGCGCCACAGGGAATGGAGGCTACACCTTC.

This clonotype occurred many times. The chain joins TRBV5-1 to TRBJ2-2, with a weak D call TRBD1 (6 bases). Germline V lookup: CDR1 SGHRS, CDR2 YFSETQ. Trimming cost V 2 bases and J 5 bases, with 10 bases left between them. The CDR3 totals 14 residues. The CDR3 sequence is CASSLPGETGELFF. The CDR3 nucleotides are TGCGCCAGCAGCTTACCAGGGGAAACCGGGGAGCTGTTTTTT.

Notes on this clonotype: A much bigger clone sits one base away, suggesting this may be a read error. The chain combines TRBV5-6 with TRBJ2-3; 9 bases are a match to TRBD2. This CDR3 has 20 residues. The germline CDR1 and CDR2 sequences are SGHDT and YYEEEE. The CDR3 loop is CASGFGTSMYGPGFTDTQYF. CDR3 nucleotides: TGTGCCAGCGGCTTTGGGACTAGCATGTACGGGCCTGGCTTCACAGATACGCAGTATTTT.

The chain recombines TRBV12-3 or TRBV12-4 with TRBJ1-6; TRBD1 aligns across 11 bases. This CDR3 has 14 amino acids. V was pared by 6 bases and J by 9 bases, with 4 bases of the junction left unmatched. The CDR3 sequence: CASRRGQGVSPLHF. CDR3 nucleotides: TGTGCCAGCAGGCGGGGACAGGGGGTTTCACCCCTCCACTTT.

As regards this clonotype: This may be a read error, as it is one base from a much larger clone. CDR3 sequence: CASRQVPTVEAFF. CDR3 DNA sequence: TGCGCCAGCCGCCAAGTTCCGACGGTTGAAGCTTTCTTT. V usage is TRBV4-1 and J usage is TRBJ1-1, with D unclear. Germline loops: CDR1 MGHRA, CDR2 YSYEKL. The CDR3 is 13 residues long.

The chain has TRBV28 and TRBJ1-2; D gene unclear. This CDR3 contains 13 residues. Trimming stripped 10 bases from V and 3 bases from J, with 15 bases between. The germline CDR1 and CDR2 sequences are MDHEN and SYDVKM. CDR3 coding DNA: TGTGCCATACGGGAGGTCGACTACTATGGCTACACCTTC. Encoded protein: CAIREVDYYGYTF.

The gene calls are TRBV28 and TRBJ2-3; a weak D match, TRBD2 (6 bases). V was clipped by 3 bases and J by 4 bases, with 11 bases between them. The CDR3 has 14 residues. Looked up from germline, CDR1 is MDHEN and CDR2 is SYDVKM. The CDR3 coding sequence is TGTGCCAGCAGTTTTCGGGGGAGCGCAGATACGCAGTATTTT. Its protein product is CASSFRGSADTQYF.

This clonotype has more than one count but fewer than ten. The chain joins TRBV11-2 to TRBJ2-1; TRBD2 might be the D (6 bases). The germline CDR1 and CDR2 sequences are SGHAT and FQNNGV. The CDR3 contains 15 residues. V was shortened by 1 base and J by 9 bases, with 16 bases between the two germline ends. CDR3 protein: CASSLAAGPVGEQFF. CDR3 DNA: TGTGCCAGCAGCTTAGCAGCGGGCCCCGTGGGTGAGCAGTTCTTC.

V is TRBV5-6 and J is TRBJ2-7; D unresolved. Trimming cost V 4 bases and J 6 bases, with 17 bases left between them. The CDR3 has 14 residues. Germline assignment: CDR1 SGHDT and CDR2 YYEEEE. This chain's CDR3 is CASSLNVALSEQYF. Here the CDR3 DNA reads TGTGCCAGCAGCCTCAACGTTGCTCTCTCCGAGCAGTACTTC.

This clonotype was seen a handful of times. The rearrangement joins TRBV6-5 to TRBJ2-1, with a possible D match to TRBD2 (6 bases). Germline CDR1 is MNHEY and CDR2 is SVGAGI. CDR3 length: 15 residues. Trimming pared 2 bases from V and 8 bases from J, leaving 16 bases between. The CDR3 DNA is TGTGCCAGCAGTTACAGAGTAGGAGGGATGGATGAGCAGTTCTTC. Translation gives CASSYRVGGMDEQFF.

The chain joins TRBV21-1 to TRBJ2-7; the table's TRBD1 call for D was not verified on the DNA. TRBV21-1 is a recognized pseudogene. This CDR3 contains 16 residues. CDR3 sequence reads: CASSTPTGGKIYEQYF. The CDR3 DNA follows: TGTGCCAGCAGCACACCGACAGGGGGTAAAATATACGAGCAGTACTTC.

The chain is built from TRBV12-3 or TRBV12-4 and TRBJ1-2, with 8 bases fitting TRBD1. Germline trimming cut 6 bases from V and 12 bases from J; bases unmatched to any gene: 12. The CDR3 totals 13 residues. The CDR3 DNA follows: TGTGCCAGCAGAGGACAGGGCCCCGGATCACACACCTTC. Its protein is CASRGQGPGSHTF.

The V and J genes are TRBV6-1 and TRBJ2-6, with D perhaps being TRBD1 or TRBD2 (5 bases each). There are 16 residues in the CDR3. Trimming removed 4 bases at V and 0 bases at J, with 10 bases between. Germline V gene data show CDR1 as MNHNS and CDR2 as SASEGT. CDR3 nucleotide sequence: TGTGCCAGCAGTGTTCTTGGGGGCTCTGGGGCCAACGTCCTGACTTTC. Its protein is CASSVLGGSGANVLTF.